A selection of T cell receptor beta chains follows, all from one sample in a study of control samples from healthy donors and cancer patients. The method was immunoSEQ multiplex PCR; TCRdb's version includes in-frame clones alone and lacks a portion of them. The sample yields roughly 24,000 clones, about 81% seen once. The sequenced sample consisted of PBMCs. The receptor set was obtained from a man aged 60 to 69 with colorectal cancer. Both conserved end residues are part of each CDR3.

V: TRBV9
J: TRBJ1-6
CDR3: CASSVGTGENSPLHF

V: TRBV19
J: TRBJ1-5
CDR3: CASSIEDSLISNQPQHF

V: TRBV27
J: TRBJ2-1
CDR3: CASSSRQGEVF

V: TRBV9
J: TRBJ2-5
CDR3: CASSVATGGRYQETQYF

V: TRBV25-1
J: TRBJ1-1
CDR3: CASSSGTDTEAFF

V: TRBV19
J: TRBJ1-1
CDR3: CASRGQGNTEAFF

V: TRBV2
J: TRBJ2-1
CDR3: CASSELTVYNEQFF

V: TRBV7-9
J: TRBJ1-2
CDR3: CASSRRTDPGDGYTF

V: TRBV5-5
J: TRBJ1-2
CDR3: CASSPGTGYGYTF

V: TRBV5-4
J: TRBJ2-4
CDR3: CASSFGGSGKNIQYF

V: TRBV18
J: TRBJ2-2
CDR3: CASSRGGQGSTGELFF

V: TRBV5-1
J: TRBJ1-1
CDR3: CASSFRAQNTEAFF

V: TRBV10-3
J: TRBJ2-6
CDR3: CAIRKGVISSGANVLTF

V: TRBV19
J: TRBJ1-6
CDR3: CASSIEERTSPLHF

V: TRBV2
J: TRBJ1-2
CDR3: CASSEMGYTF

V: TRBV5-1
J: TRBJ1-6
CDR3: CASSHGTGNSPLHF

V: TRBV4-1
J: TRBJ2-3
CDR3: CASSQETLRTGNTDTQYF

V: TRBV12-3/TRBV12-4
J: TRBJ1-2
CDR3: CASNMGQGRGYTF

V: TRBV18
J: TRBJ1-1
CDR3: CASSPVSNTEAFF

V: TRBV18
J: TRBJ1-2
CDR3: CASSPGLPRGGYTF

V: TRBV6-1
J: TRBJ2-3
CDR3: CASSEAIAGRADTQYF

V: TRBV3-1/TRBV3-2
J: TRBJ2-7
CDR3: CASSQGPLGEQYF

V: TRBV9
J: TRBJ2-4
CDR3: CASSVGQGSAKNIQYF

V: TRBV28
J: TRBJ2-7
CDR3: CASLRDGPYEQYF

V: TRBV3-1/TRBV3-2
J: TRBJ1-1
CDR3: CASSQQGWAFF

V: TRBV11-3
J: TRBJ2-3
CDR3: CASSPPGDTQYF

V: TRBV30
J: TRBJ1-1
CDR3: CAWSSDSLGVGYTEAFF

V: TRBV30
J: TRBJ1-6
CDR3: CAWSVAAVVYNSPLHF

V: TRBV5-1
J: TRBJ2-2
CDR3: CASSYRDGTTGELFF

V: TRBV2
J: TRBJ1-1
CDR3: CASRRMVGSLTEAFF

V: TRBV6-2/TRBV6-3
J: TRBJ1-5
CDR3: CASSSLRAGQNSNQPQHF

V: TRBV5-6
J: TRBJ1-2
CDR3: CASSAQGLHYGYTF

V: TRBV6-5
J: TRBJ2-1
CDR3: CASMRLAGVNEQFF

V: TRBV5-1
J: TRBJ1-5
CDR3: CASSLGGAGQPQHF

V: TRBV6-5
J: TRBJ2-1
CDR3: CASSRLAGDLNEQFF

V: TRBV2
J: TRBJ1-4
CDR3: CASSTGAGEKLFF

V: TRBV6-5
J: TRBJ1-3
CDR3: CATRDNAGNTIYF

V: TRBV24-1
J: TRBJ2-1
CDR3: CATSGLDRGNEQFF

V: TRBV7-9
J: TRBJ1-2
CDR3: CASSLAGGFGYTF

V: TRBV6-1
J: TRBJ2-3
CDR3: CASSEGTDTQYF

V: TRBV24-1
J: TRBJ2-1
CDR3: CATSPGTGRNEQFF

V: TRBV5-6
J: TRBJ1-4
CDR3: CASSLGNEKLFF

V: TRBV6-5
J: TRBJ1-2
CDR3: CASSYSNVGNYGYTF

V: TRBV3-1/TRBV3-2
J: TRBJ2-1
CDR3: CASSQTAAGSYNEQFF

V: TRBV2
J: TRBJ2-3
CDR3: CASSAQRGLMNTDTQYF

V: TRBV11-3
J: TRBJ1-3
CDR3: CASSLSSGSGNTIYF

V: TRBV19
J: TRBJ1-2
CDR3: CATHADRGMRVDGYTF

V: TRBV3-1/TRBV3-2
J: TRBJ1-4
CDR3: CASSQDQGTTNEKLFF

V: TRBV3-1/TRBV3-2
J: TRBJ1-1
CDR3: CASSQVSEITEAFF

V: TRBV24-1
J: TRBJ2-3
CDR3: CATAEVGVDGTDTQYF

V: TRBV14
J: TRBJ2-4
CDR3: CASSQATGRVKNIQYF

V: TRBV30
J: TRBJ1-6
CDR3: CAWSVLQFNSPLHF

V: TRBV2
J: TRBJ1-4
CDR3: CASSDGREAEKLFF

V: TRBV6-5
J: TRBJ1-4
CDR3: CASRYGAATNEKLFF

V: TRBV29-1
J: TRBJ1-3
CDR3: CSVAIPGNTIYF

V: TRBV7-7
J: TRBJ2-1
CDR3: CVSSLGLATGNEQFF

V: TRBV5-1
J: TRBJ2-6
CDR3: CASSPAHSGANVLTF

V: TRBV7-9
J: TRBJ1-2
CDR3: CASSLGSSPQGGINYGYTF